This T cell receptor beta chain was sequenced in a study of radiotherapy plus CTLA-4 blockade in lung cancer. As for the study in general: Among enrolled patients, less than 20% responded and 30% to 40% achieved disease control.

The study's findings and limits: Blood-borne expansion of tumor-derived TCR clones followed radiotherapy plus ipilimumab.

Sequenced by immunoSEQ multiplex PCR; TCRdb stores in-frame clones only, minus some. Among 50,000 to 70,000 clones listed, around 80% were seen once. There are a few counts of this clone. Its antigen is not identified. Enrolled patients, whose metastatic non-small-cell lung cancer was chemo-refractory, received focal radiation plus CTLA-4 blockade with ipilimumab. The sequence was obtained from a human donor with non-small cell lung cancer whose response to radiotherapy plus ipilimumab could not be evaluated. Sequenced material: peripheral blood, taken from a patient treated with radiotherapy plus ipilimumab.

CDR3 sequence (DNA): TGCGCCAGCAGCCAAGCCAGGGCCGGTGAAAAACTGTTTTTT. Encoded protein: CASSQARAGEKLFF. The V and J genes are TRBV4-3 and TRBJ1-4; TRBD1 might be the D (5 bases). The CDR3 sequence is 14 residues long. Germline V gene lookup returns CDR1 LGHNA and CDR2 YSLEER. Trimming left V 1 base short and J 7 bases short, with 10 bases between.